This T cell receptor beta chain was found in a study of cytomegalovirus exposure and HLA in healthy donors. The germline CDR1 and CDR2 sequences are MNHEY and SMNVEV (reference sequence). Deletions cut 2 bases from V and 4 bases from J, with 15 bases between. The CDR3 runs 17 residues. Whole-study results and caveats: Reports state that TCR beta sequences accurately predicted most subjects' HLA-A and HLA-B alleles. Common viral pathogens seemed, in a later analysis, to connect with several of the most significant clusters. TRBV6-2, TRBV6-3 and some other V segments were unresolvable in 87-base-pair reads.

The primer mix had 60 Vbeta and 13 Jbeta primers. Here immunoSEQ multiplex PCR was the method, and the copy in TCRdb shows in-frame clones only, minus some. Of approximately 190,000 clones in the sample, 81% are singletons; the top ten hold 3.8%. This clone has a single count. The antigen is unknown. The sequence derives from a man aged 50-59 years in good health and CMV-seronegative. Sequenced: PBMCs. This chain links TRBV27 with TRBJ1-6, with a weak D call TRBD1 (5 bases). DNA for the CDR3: TGTGCCAGCAGTTTAAGGACAAGTGAGACTTATAATTCACCCCTCCACTTT. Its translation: CASSLRTSETYNSPLHF.